There are a few counts of the clone carrying this TCR beta chain. The sample comes from a study of beta chain features in type 1 diabetes. The V gene end was trimmed by 2 bases and the J gene end by 2 bases; junction bases not matched to a gene: 7. The germline gives CDR1 SNHLY, CDR2 FYNNEI. This CDR3 is built from 17 residues. Reverse transcribing all isolated RNA meant expressed TCRB transcripts were sequenced. The repertoire was sequenced with immunoSEQ multiplex PCR; TCRdb's copy has only in-frame clones and lacks some. The data hold roughly 380,000 clones, with roughly a fifth observed a single time.

The sample comprised naive CD4+ T cells from blood. This chain uses TRBV2 with TRBJ2-4; 9 bases fit TRBD1. The receptor comes from a woman younger than 35 in good health. The CDR3 DNA sequence: TGTGCCAGCAGTGAAACCCGGGACAGGGTATCCAAAAACATTCAGTACTTC. Residues: CASSETRDRVSKNIQYF. The complete variable domain, with remaining parts taken from reference TRBV2 and TRBJ2-4, reads EPEVTQTPSHQVTQMGQEVILRCVPISNHLYFYWYRQILGQKVEFLVSFYNNEISEKSEIFDDQFSVERPDGSNFTLKIRSTKLEDSAMYFCASSETRDRVSKNIQYFGAGTRLSVL.